This note documents a single T cell receptor (beta chain) sequence. As yet, its antigen is unknown. The CDR3 length is 13 residues. Trimming removed 6 bases from V and 4 bases from J, with 12 bases in between. One entry per CDR3 protein results from TCRdb running MiXCR on the reads. Of over 120,000 distinct CDR3 sequences in the sample, around 30% are singletons; the top ten hold 45% to 55%. This entry belongs to a study of T cell repertoires in cytomegalovirus infection. The wider study: In the study, CMV epitopes included recently identified HLA-C-restricted and well-studied HLA-B-restricted ones.

General observations from the study: Individuals carrying CMV plus the relevant HLA were identified by cumulative frequency of public TCR beta families.

The V and J genes are TRBV12-3 or TRBV12-4 and TRBJ1-2; tentative D call: TRBD1 (6 bases). The TCR was taken from a human donor in good health (CMV status not recorded). Some clones in this sample may be carry-over from other donors' samples. The specimen comprised CD8+ T cells from cultured PBMCs, sampled from culture after CMV antigen stimulation. This CDR3 reads CASSQNRVYGYTF. In DNA form, the CDR3 reads TGTGCCAGCAGCCAGAACAGGGTCTATGGCTACACCTTC.